The table lists the clone carrying this TCR beta chain with a few counts. The sample belongs to a study of T cells after yellow fever vaccination. Findings of the study overall: Re-detected after boosting: most primary clones, 96% of CD4 and less than 90% of CD8.

The CDR3 is 17 amino acids. V gave up 0 bases and J gave up 7 bases, with 19 bases separating them. The germline CDR1 and CDR2 sequences are SGDLS and YYNGEE. Template switching with 5'RACE generated the TCR cDNA and added a universal primer site and UMIs. TCRdb processed the 5' RACE reads anew with MiXCR; each CDR3 protein has one entry. The sample has some 54,000 distinct CDR3 sequences, 6.6% seen once. This receptor was taken from a man between 18 and 29 years old who received the YFV17D yellow fever vaccine. The sample in question was CD8+ T cells not binding an NS4B(214-222) dextramer, sorted from PBMCs, obtained about 41 days after the first yellow fever vaccination. The V gene is TRBV9, the J gene TRBJ2-2, with D possibly being TRBD2 (5 bases). CDR3 DNA sequence: TGTGCCAGCAGCGTAGGAGGGTGGGCCACAGAGGTCGGGGAGCTGTTTTTT. Translated: CASSVGGWATEVGELFF.